This section outlines one T cell receptor beta chain sequence together with its context. This clone was observed a few times. It lacks a known antigen. The input lacks base qualities; no much larger clone sits a single base away. This record comes from a study of T cell responses to AZD1222 COVID-19 vaccine (dated by TCRdb to the early 2020s). For the study in its entirety: AZD1222 recipients whose second dose came at about 4 weeks and those whose second dose came at about 12 weeks were combined into one group, since spike-specific TCR depth and breadth did not differ between the two schedules. A total of just over 230 trial participants underwent TCR sequencing, of whom 200 to 220 received two doses of AZD1222 and around 25 received two doses of the MenACWY control vaccine. Trial participants were enrolled by age into 18-55, 56-69 and 70-plus year subgroups, with roughly 160, 29 and 62 TCR-sequenced participants respectively.

The CDR3 regions of human TCRbeta chains were subjected to immunosequencing. In the source study's methods: Repertoire TCRs were checked for matches against a reference library of SARS-CoV-2-specific TCRs that had been generated using the MIRA antigen-specificity platform. Breadth meant the fraction of unique TCRs that were SARS-CoV-2-associated, whereas depth meant the fraction of total T cells that were SARS-CoV-2-associated. Using the MIRA data, each spike-specific TCR was mapped to the spike region that the TCR reacts to and placed in a CD4 or CD8 class. Log10-transformed breadth and depth values were compared by one-way ANOVA with Sidak's multiple comparisons tests. TCRdb mirrors the immuneACCESS table, restricted to in-frame sequences. Some clones are absent from its copies; in checked studies, under half trace to an unresolved V gene, and the reason for the others is unknown. The DNA was the basis for D and trimming; V, J and clone size are from that table. The sample table holds 99,000 or so clones, of which around 90% were seen once. In total, the top ten clones hold around 3.1% of the sample.

Here is what the overall study found, with its caveats: CD4 TCRs associated with the vaccine covered the entire spike protein, and the dominant responses were in regions 160-218 and 743-854. After two AZD1222 doses, both the breadth and the depth of spike-specific TCRs were significantly higher than at day 0 and than in MenACWY recipients. Epitopes outside the regions mutated in the B.1.351 and B.1.1.7 variants were reportedly recognized by nearly half of the unique spike-specific TCRs. Only five to seven AZD1222 recipients were SARS-CoV-2 seropositive at baseline, limiting conclusions about previously exposed vaccinees. The 56-69-year group was small, and its depth increase did not reach significance, likely because of low power. Participants were mostly white British, with more females than males. The authors suggested clonal diversity may have been underestimated. Because no day 14 peak-response samples were available, the repertoires could be characterized only after the peak T cell response.

V loses 0 bases, J loses 9 bases, and the germline ends lie 15 bases apart. The CDR3 covers 15 residues, taking in both the cysteine and the phenylalanine. The DNA shown is the 45-base CDR3, in frame from base 1. According to the germline V gene (reference sequence), CDR1 reads LGHDT and CDR2 reads YNNKEL. Reading the label with the study, this specimen's time point is: baseline before first vaccination. The vaccinee samples were drawn from two UK trials, COV001 and COV002, one of which was a single-blind randomized controlled phase 2/3 trial testing AZD1222 (ChAdOx1 nCoV-19) in healthy adults. For TCRbeta chain sequencing, PBMC samples from trial participants were taken at day 0 and at day 28 after the second dose.

This sequence was found in an adult in good health. The chain employs TRBV3-1 (or the pseudogene TRBV3-2) and TRBJ1-5; perhaps TRBD1 is the D gene, with 5 bases matching. This specimen was peripheral blood, taken on day 0 of AZD1222 vaccination. The DNA is as follows: TGTGCCAGCAGCCAAGACGACAGCGCCTCGTGGCCCCAGCATTTT. Translated, this gives CASSQDDSASWPQHF.